This TCR beta chain was recovered during a study of blood T cell repertoires in COVID-19. Study background: COVID-19 samples, acute and convalescent, were from the United States, Italy and Spain. T cells, B-cell-depleted T cells, or PBMCs provided the cDNA or gDNA that served as material.

The repertoire was sequenced with immunoSEQ multiplex PCR; TCRdb's copy has only in-frame clones and lacks some. The repertoire includes roughly 400,000 clones, about 89% of them detected once, and more than 0.85% sits in the top ten. Adults between roughly 18 and 100 years of age took part from about 24 US areas. Assignment of participants to cohorts was predicated upon participant-reported clinical history. V lost 6 bases to trimming and J lost 0 bases, with 3 bases between them. Germline V CDR1 and CDR2: MNHEY, SMNVEV (reference sequence). This CDR3 contains 13 residues. The J gene is TRBJ2-6, the V gene TRBV27; D remains unclear. The sample comprised PBMCs or T cells enriched from blood (not recorded which). The TCR sequence derives from a woman aged 40 to 49 who had been exposed to COVID-19. The CDR3 region has the DNA TGTGCCAGCAGCCTCTCTGGGGCCAACGTCCTGACTTTC. The encoded protein is CASSLSGANVLTF.